This T cell receptor beta chain was sequenced in a study of blood T cell repertoires in COVID-19. The overall study: Specimens from acute and convalescent COVID-19 originated in the United States, Italy and Spain. PBMCs, B-cell-depleted T cells, or T cells were the source of the cDNA or gDNA that made up the material.

In germline, CDR1 is SGHRS, CDR2 YFSETQ. CDR3 size: 17 residues. The ends lost 4 bases at V and 3 bases at J; junction bases unmatched: 13. In the source study's methods: It was from reference gene primer amplification that nucleated cell counts were estimated. The assay was immunoSEQ multiplex PCR, and TCRdb's table has in-frame clones only and misses some. That table supplies the V and J calls and clone size; D and trimming were determined from the DNA. The table shows 200,000 to 250,000 clones, with around 84% occurring only once. Seattle patients were enrolled while actively infected and followed longitudinally.

The sequence derives from a man aged 45-65 years with COVID-19, enrolled during active disease. This chain links TRBV5-1 with TRBJ2-5, with TRBD2 matching over 9 bases. Sequenced material: peripheral blood. CDR3 DNA: TGCGCCAGCAGCGGGAGGGTTTCTAGCGGGGTTGAAGAGACCCAGTACTTC. It is translated as CASSGRVSSGVEETQYF.